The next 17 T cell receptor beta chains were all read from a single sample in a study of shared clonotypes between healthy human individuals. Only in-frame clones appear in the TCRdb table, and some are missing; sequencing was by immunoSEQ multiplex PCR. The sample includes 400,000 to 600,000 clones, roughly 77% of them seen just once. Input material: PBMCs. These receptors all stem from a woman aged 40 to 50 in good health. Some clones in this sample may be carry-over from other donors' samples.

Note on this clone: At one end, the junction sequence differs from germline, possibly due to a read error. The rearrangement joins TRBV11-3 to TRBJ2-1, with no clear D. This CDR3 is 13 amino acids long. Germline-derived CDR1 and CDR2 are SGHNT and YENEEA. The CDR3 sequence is CASSLRPYNERFF. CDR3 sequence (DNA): TGTGCCAGCAGCTTAAGACCTTACAATGAGCGGTTCTTC.

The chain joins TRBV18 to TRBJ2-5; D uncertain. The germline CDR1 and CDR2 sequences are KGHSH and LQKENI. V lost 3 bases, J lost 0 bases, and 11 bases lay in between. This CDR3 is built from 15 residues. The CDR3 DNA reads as TGTGCCAGCTCACCGGCATACCAGTACCAAGAGACCCAGTACTTC. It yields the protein CASSPAYQYQETQYF.

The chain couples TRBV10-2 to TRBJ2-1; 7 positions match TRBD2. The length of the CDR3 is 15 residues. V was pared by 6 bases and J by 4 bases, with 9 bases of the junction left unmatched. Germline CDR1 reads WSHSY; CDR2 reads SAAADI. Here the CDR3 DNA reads TGCGCCAGCAGCTGGGCGGGAGCTTCTTACAATGAGCAGTTCTTC. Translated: CASSWAGASYNEQFF.

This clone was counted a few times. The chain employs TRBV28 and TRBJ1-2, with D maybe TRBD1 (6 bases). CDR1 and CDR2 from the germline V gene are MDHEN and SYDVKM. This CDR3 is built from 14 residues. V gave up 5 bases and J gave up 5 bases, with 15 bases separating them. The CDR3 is CASSGNQGWYGYTF. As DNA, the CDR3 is TGTGCCAGCAGTGGGAACCAGGGGTGGTATGGCTACACCTTC.

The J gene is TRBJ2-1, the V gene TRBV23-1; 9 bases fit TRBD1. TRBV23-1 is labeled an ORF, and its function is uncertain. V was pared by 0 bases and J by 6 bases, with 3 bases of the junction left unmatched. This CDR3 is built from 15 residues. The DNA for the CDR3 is TGCGCCAGCAGTCAATCGGGGACAGGGTGCAATGAGCAGTTCTTC. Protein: CASSQSGTGCNEQFF.

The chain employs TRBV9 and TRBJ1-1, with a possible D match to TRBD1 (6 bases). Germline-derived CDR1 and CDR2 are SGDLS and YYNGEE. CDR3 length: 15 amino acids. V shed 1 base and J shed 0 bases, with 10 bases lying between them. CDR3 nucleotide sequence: TGTGCCAGCAGCGTACCAGGGGACATGAACACTGAAGCTTTCTTT. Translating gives CASSVPGDMNTEAFF.

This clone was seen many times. The CDR3 reads CASSSPGTVNNEQFF. The CDR3, as DNA: TGTGCCAGCAGTTCCCCCGGGACAGTGAACAATGAGCAGTTCTTC. This chain connects TRBV28 to TRBJ2-1; 7 bases fit TRBD1. CDR1 and CDR2 from the germline V gene are MDHEN and SYDVKM. The CDR3 loop spans 15 amino acids. The V gene end was trimmed by 4 bases and the J gene end by 5 bases; junction bases not matched to a gene: 8.

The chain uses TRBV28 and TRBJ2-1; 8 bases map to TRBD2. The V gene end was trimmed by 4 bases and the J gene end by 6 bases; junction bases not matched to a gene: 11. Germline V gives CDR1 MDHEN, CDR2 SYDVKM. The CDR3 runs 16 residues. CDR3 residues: CASSYIAGSRGNEQFF. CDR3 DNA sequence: TGTGCCAGCAGTTATATAGCGGGGTCCAGGGGCAATGAGCAGTTCTTC.

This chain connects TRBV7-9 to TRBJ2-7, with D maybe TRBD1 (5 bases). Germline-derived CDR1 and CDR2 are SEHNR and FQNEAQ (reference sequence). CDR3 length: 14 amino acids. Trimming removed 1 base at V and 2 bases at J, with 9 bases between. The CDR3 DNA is TGTGCCAGCAGCTTAGGGGGCATTGCCTACGAGCAGTACTTC. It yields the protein CASSLGGIAYEQYF.

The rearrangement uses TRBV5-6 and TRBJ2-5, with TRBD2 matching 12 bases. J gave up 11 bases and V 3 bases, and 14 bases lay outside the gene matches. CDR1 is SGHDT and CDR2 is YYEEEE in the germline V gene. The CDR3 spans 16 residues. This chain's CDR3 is CASSSYAGLAGMEQYF. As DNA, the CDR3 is TGTGCCAGCAGCTCCTACGCCGGACTAGCGGGAATGGAGCAGTACTTC.

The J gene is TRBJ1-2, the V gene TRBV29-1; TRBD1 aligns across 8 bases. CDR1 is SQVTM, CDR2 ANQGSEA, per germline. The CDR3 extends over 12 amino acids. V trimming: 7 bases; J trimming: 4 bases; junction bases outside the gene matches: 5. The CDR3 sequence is CSAGTGGYGYTF. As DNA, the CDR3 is TGCAGCGCAGGGACAGGAGGCTATGGCTACACCTTC.

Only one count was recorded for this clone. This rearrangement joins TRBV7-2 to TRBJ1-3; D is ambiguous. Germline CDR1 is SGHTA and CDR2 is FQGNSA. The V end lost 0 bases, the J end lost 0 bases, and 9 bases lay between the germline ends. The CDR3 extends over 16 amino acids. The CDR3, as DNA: TGTGCCAGCAGCTTAGCGCTGGCCGGCTCTGGAAACACCATATATTTT. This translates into CASSLALAGSGNTIYF.

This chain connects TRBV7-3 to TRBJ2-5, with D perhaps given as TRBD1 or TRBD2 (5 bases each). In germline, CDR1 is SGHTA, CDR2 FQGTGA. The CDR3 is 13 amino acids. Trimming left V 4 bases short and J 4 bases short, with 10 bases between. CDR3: CASSWGPRETQYF. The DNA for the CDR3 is TGTGCCAGCAGCTGGGGACCTCGAGAGACCCAGTACTTC. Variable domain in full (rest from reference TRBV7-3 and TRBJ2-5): GAGVSQTPSNKVTEKGKYVELRCDPISGHTALYWYRQSLGQGPEFLIYFQGTGAADDSGLPNDRFFAVRPEGSVSTLKIQRTERGDSAVYLCASSWGPRETQYFGPGTRLLVL.

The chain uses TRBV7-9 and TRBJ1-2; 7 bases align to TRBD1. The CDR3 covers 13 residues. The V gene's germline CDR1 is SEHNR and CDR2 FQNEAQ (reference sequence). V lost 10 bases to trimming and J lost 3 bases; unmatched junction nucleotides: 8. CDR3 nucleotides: TGTGCCATGGAGACAGGGCGGTACTATGGCTACACCTTC. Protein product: CAMETGRYYGYTF.

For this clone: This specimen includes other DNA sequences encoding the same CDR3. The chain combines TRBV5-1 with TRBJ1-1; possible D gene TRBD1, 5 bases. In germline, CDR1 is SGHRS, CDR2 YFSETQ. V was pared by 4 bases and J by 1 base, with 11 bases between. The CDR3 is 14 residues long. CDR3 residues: CASSRDGQNTEAFF. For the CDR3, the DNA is TGCGCCAGCAGCCGGGACGGGCAGAACACTGAAGCTTTCTTT.

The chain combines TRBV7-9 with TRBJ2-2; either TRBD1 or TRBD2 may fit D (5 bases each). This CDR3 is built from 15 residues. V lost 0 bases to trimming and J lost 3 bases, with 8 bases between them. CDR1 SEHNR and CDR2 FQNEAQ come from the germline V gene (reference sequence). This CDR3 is CASSLAGADTGELFF. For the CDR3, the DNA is TGTGCCAGCAGCTTAGCCGGGGCGGACACCGGGGAGCTGTTTTTT.

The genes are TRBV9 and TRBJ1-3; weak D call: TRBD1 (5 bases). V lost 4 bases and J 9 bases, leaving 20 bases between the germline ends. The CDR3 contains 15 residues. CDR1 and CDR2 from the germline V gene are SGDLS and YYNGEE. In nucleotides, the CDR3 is TGTGCCAGCAGCCCCGGGGACTTCGGGGAACCCACCATATATTTT. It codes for CASSPGDFGEPTIYF.